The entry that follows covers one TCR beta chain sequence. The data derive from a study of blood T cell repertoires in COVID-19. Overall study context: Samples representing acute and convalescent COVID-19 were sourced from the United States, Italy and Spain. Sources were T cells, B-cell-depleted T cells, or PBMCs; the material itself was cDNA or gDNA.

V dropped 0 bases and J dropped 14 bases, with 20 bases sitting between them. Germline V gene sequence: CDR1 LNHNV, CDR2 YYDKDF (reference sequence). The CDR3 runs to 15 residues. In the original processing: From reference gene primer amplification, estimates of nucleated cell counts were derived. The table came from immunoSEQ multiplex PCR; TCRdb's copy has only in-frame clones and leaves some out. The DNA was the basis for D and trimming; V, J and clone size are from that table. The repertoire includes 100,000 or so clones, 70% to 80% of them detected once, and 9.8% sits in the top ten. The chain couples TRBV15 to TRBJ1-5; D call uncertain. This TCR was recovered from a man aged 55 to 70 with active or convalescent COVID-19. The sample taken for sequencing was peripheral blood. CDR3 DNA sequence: TGTGCCACCAGCAGAGATGGTGTACAGCCAGATATAGAGCATTTT. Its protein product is CATSRDGVQPDIEHF. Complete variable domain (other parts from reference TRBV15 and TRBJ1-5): DAMVIQNPRYQVTQFGKPVTLSCSQTLNHNVMYWYQQKSSQAPKLLFHYYDKDFNNEADTPDNFQSRRPNTSFCFLDIRSPGLGDTAMYLCATSRDGVQPDIEHFGDGTRLSIL.